Each of the 31 T cell receptor beta chains below was sequenced from the same sample in a study of blood T cell repertoires in COVID-19. Method: immunoSEQ multiplex PCR; TCRdb's copy keeps in-frame clones and lacks some. There are 130,000 to 150,000 clones in the sample; roughly 86% occur only once, and over 9.5% lies in the top ten. Material: peripheral blood. These receptors were collected from a man over 45 with active or convalescent COVID-19.

This chain links TRBV6-6 with TRBJ1-1; D gene ambiguous. The CDR3 totals 13 residues. Trimming took off 0 bases at V and 1 base at J, with 3 bases between the two ends. CDR1 and CDR2 from the germline V gene are MNHNY and SVGAGI (reference sequence). CDR3 DNA: TGTGCCAGCAGTTACTCAGCGAACACTGAAGCTTTCTTT. It codes for CASSYSANTEAFF.

This chain uses TRBV6-5 with TRBJ2-7; D possibly corresponds to TRBD1 (6 bases). The germline V and J ends were trimmed by 6 bases and 4 bases, with 13 bases remaining between them. CDR3 size: 13 residues. In germline, CDR1 is MNHEY, CDR2 SVGAGI. This chain's CDR3 is CASRSNTGYEQYF. The CDR3 DNA is TGTGCCAGCAGATCTAATACAGGGTACGAGCAGTACTTC.

The chain couples TRBV2 to TRBJ1-6; D not resolved. The V end lost 1 base, the J end lost 6 bases, and 10 bases lay between the germline ends. Germline CDR1 and CDR2: SNHLY and FYNNEI. This CDR3 has 15 amino acids. Here the CDR3 DNA reads TGTGCCAGCAGTGAAGGGCAGTTTCCTAATTCACCCCTCCACTTT. This sequence encodes CASSEGQFPNSPLHF.

This chain connects TRBV19 to TRBJ1-4; weak D call: TRBD1 (6 bases). Germline CDR1 and CDR2: LNHDA and SQIVND (reference sequence). The CDR3 consists of 15 residues. Trimming shortened V by 10 bases and J by 0 bases, and 15 bases separated the two germline ends. CDR3: CATTDRSATNEKLFF. In DNA form, the CDR3 reads TGTGCCACCACCGACAGGTCTGCAACTAATGAAAAACTGTTTTTT. Variable domain in full (rest from reference TRBV19 and TRBJ1-4): DGGITQSPKYLFRKEGQNVTLSCEQNLNHDAMYWYRQDPGQGLRLIYYSQIVNDFQKGDIAEGYSVSREKKESFPLTVTSAQKNPTAFYLCATTDRSATNEKLFFGSGTQLSVL.

The genes are TRBV10-3 and TRBJ1-6, with unresolved D. V was cut by 0 bases and J by 9 bases, with 18 bases left in between. This CDR3 comprises 17 residues. The V gene's germline CDR1 is ENHRY and CDR2 SYGVKD. The CDR3 DNA sequence: TGTGCCATCAGTGAGTCGAAGGGAGGCGGGTATGGTTCACCCCTCCACTTT. Residues: CAISESKGGGYGSPLHF.

This chain links TRBV19 with TRBJ2-7, with a weak D call TRBD2 (5 bases). Germline CDR1 and CDR2: LNHDA and SQIVND (reference sequence). This CDR3 has 14 residues. Trimming left V 7 bases short and J 5 bases short, with 18 bases between. The CDR3 here is CASTSTLEGNEQYF. CDR3 DNA sequence: TGTGCCAGTACCTCAACCCTTGAGGGTAACGAGCAGTACTTC.

The chain uses TRBV30 and TRBJ1-5; D is ambiguous. Germline lookup yields CDR1 GTSNPN and CDR2 SVGIG (reference sequence). This CDR3 is 13 amino acids long. V was pared by 1 base and J by 2 bases, with 6 bases between. CDR3 sequence reads: CAWSEQGNQPQHF. The CDR3, as DNA: TGTGCCTGGAGTGAGCAGGGCAATCAGCCCCAGCATTTT.

The chain has TRBV11-2 and TRBJ2-5; 7 positions match TRBD1. CDR1 SGHAT and CDR2 FQNNGV come from the germline V gene. V lost 3 bases, J lost 5 bases, and 12 bases stayed unmatched. This CDR3 has 16 residues. In nucleotides, the CDR3 is TGTGCCAGCAGCTTCTCCCCCAAGGGGGCAGGCGAGACCCAGTACTTC. Its protein product is CASSFSPKGAGETQYF.

The chain couples TRBV28 to TRBJ1-1; a weak D match, TRBD1 (6 bases). Trimming shortened V by 6 bases and J by 1 base, and 15 bases separated the two germline ends. The CDR3 sequence is 15 residues long. Germline values: CDR1 MDHEN, CDR2 SYDVKM. CDR3 loop: CASSPPGTPNTEAFF. In DNA form, the CDR3 reads TGTGCCAGCAGCCCGCCCGGGACACCGAACACTGAAGCTTTCTTT.

This clone was seen only a few times. DNA for the CDR3: TGTGCCAGCAGCCTTATTAGCAATCAGCCCCAGCATTTT. Translation: CASSLISNQPQHF. The chain recombines TRBV2 with TRBJ1-5; D gene unclear. This CDR3 has 13 residues. Germline assignment: CDR1 SNHLY and CDR2 FYNNEI. The V end was cut by 6 bases, the J end by 0 bases, with 6 bases between.

The chain uses TRBV19 and TRBJ2-1; TRBD2 matches at 8 bases. The CDR3 spans 16 residues. After removal of 5 bases from V and 8 bases from J, the junction contained 14 bases not matched to a gene. The germline CDR1 and CDR2 sequences are LNHDA and SQIVND (reference sequence). CDR3 nucleotide sequence: TGTGCCAGTAGTCTCCAAGGGACTAGGACTCGTGATGAGCAGTTCTTC. Translated, it gives CASSLQGTRTRDEQFF.

This clone was counted once. This chain links TRBV21-1 with TRBJ1-5; the D call in the table, TRBD1, was not verified against the DNA. TRBV21-1 has pseudogene status. The CDR3 runs to 16 residues. CDR3 sequence: CASSKDRIHSNQPQHF. Here the CDR3 DNA reads TGTGCCAGCAGCAAAGATCGAATACATAGCAATCAGCCCCAGCATTTT.

The CDR3 sequence: CASSTVRTGALNTEAFF. DNA for the CDR3: TGTGCCAGTAGTACGGTCCGGACAGGGGCATTGAACACTGAAGCTTTCTTT. V is TRBV19 and J is TRBJ1-1, with 9 bases matching TRBD1. The germline V gene encodes CDR1 LNHDA and CDR2 SQIVND (reference sequence). The CDR3 has 17 residues. Trimming at V came to 4 bases and at J to 0 bases, leaving 9 bases not matched to a gene.

V is TRBV20-1 and J is TRBJ2-5; D remains unclear. The germline gives CDR1 DFQATT, CDR2 SNEGSKA (reference sequence). V lost 3 bases, J lost 3 bases, and 11 bases lay in between. The CDR3 is 13 residues long. The CDR3 DNA is TGCAGTGCTAGTTATCGTCAGAAAGAGACCCAGTACTTC. Translated, it gives CSASYRQKETQYF.

The chain uses TRBV7-2 and TRBJ2-1, with D possibly being TRBD1 (5 bases). Germline CDR1 SGHTA, CDR2 FQGNSA. V dropped 3 bases and J dropped 0 bases, with 9 bases sitting between them. The CDR3 contains 15 residues. CDR3 region: CASSLTQDSYNEQFF. In DNA, the CDR3 is TGTGCCAGCAGCTTGACACAGGACTCCTACAATGAGCAGTTCTTC. Full variable domain (remainder filled in from reference TRBV7-2 and TRBJ2-1): GAGVSQSPSNKVTEKGKDVELRCDPISGHTALYWYRQSLGQGLEFLIYFQGNSAPDKSGLPSDRFSAERTGGSVSTLTIQRTQQEDSAVYLCASSLTQDSYNEQFFGPGTRLTVL.

The chain joins TRBV5-1 to TRBJ2-7; D is perhaps TRBD1 (5 bases). V was pared by 1 base and J by 0 bases, with 11 bases between. The CDR3 has 15 residues. Germline V CDR1 and CDR2: SGHRS, YFSETQ. CDR3 protein: CASSLHQGSSYEQYF. The CDR3 DNA is TGCGCCAGCAGCTTGCATCAGGGAAGCTCCTACGAGCAGTACTTC.

The rearrangement joins TRBV5-1 to TRBJ1-4; D remains unclear. The germline gives CDR1 SGHRS, CDR2 YFSETQ. This CDR3 has 15 residues. Trimming took 0 bases from V and 0 from J, leaving 6 bases between them. Written as DNA, the CDR3 is TGCGCCAGCAGCTTGGGTGCTACAACTAATGAAAAACTGTTTTTT. Translating gives CASSLGATTNEKLFF.

The chain joins TRBV9 to TRBJ2-1; 7 bases fit TRBD2. This CDR3 comprises 17 residues. V dropped 4 bases and J dropped 2; count of bases not matched to a gene: 12. CDR1 is SGDLS and CDR2 is YYNGEE in the germline V gene. The CDR3 nucleotides read TGTGCCAGCAGCCCCCTCTTAGCGGGTGGAGCCTACAATGAGCAGTTCTTC. As protein: CASSPLLAGGAYNEQFF.

V and J are TRBV3-1 (or the pseudogene TRBV3-2) and TRBJ1-6, with D perhaps matching TRBD1 (5 bases). Trimming took off 5 bases at V and 7 bases at J, with 18 bases between the two ends. Germline V CDR1 and CDR2: LGHDT, YNNKEL (reference sequence). This CDR3 comprises 16 residues. The CDR3 bases are TGTGCCAGCAGCTCGGGCCTCAGGGTCGTAAATTCACCCCTCCACTTT. Its translation: CASSSGLRVVNSPLHF.

The chain employs TRBV20-1 and TRBJ2-7, with 9 bases lining up with TRBD2. The V gene end was trimmed by 3 bases and the J gene end by 4 bases; junction bases not matched to a gene: 7. The CDR3 extends over 14 amino acids. The germline V gene has CDR1 DFQATT and CDR2 SNEGSKA (reference sequence). The CDR3 loop reads CSASGRTSVYEQYF. The CDR3 region has the DNA TGCAGTGCTAGTGGCCGGACTAGCGTGTACGAGCAGTACTTC.

V and J are TRBV5-6 and TRBJ1-1, with a possible D match to TRBD1 (5 bases). Germline CDR1 is SGHDT and CDR2 is YYEEEE. This CDR3 contains 16 residues. The V gene lost 0 bases and the J gene lost 0 bases, with 12 bases spanning the gap. CDR3 nucleotides: TGTGCCAGCAGCTTGGTGGCAGGGATCATGAACACTGAAGCTTTCTTT. Translated: CASSLVAGIMNTEAFF.

The chain recombines TRBV12-5 with TRBJ2-1; 7 nucleotides match TRBD2. The CDR3 covers 15 residues. Germline V gene sequence: CDR1 LGHNT, CDR2 FRNRAP. V shed 1 base and J 5 bases; nucleotides not matched to a gene: 5. The CDR3 sequence: CASGLGLAGNNEQFF. The CDR3 nucleotides are TGTGCTAGTGGTTTGGGACTAGCCGGGAACAATGAGCAGTTCTTC.

The chain has TRBV5-1 and TRBJ2-1, with 11 bases aligning to TRBD2. Germline V gives CDR1 SGHRS, CDR2 YFSETQ. The CDR3 consists of 15 residues. V shed 8 bases and J 5 bases; nucleotides not matched to a gene: 9. This CDR3 reads CASGPLAGVNNEQFF. Written as DNA, the CDR3 is TGCGCCAGTGGGCCACTAGCGGGAGTGAACAATGAGCAGTTCTTC.

The V gene is TRBV21-1, the J gene TRBJ1-2. TRBV21-1 is marked as a pseudogene. CDR3 size: 14 residues. The CDR3 loop reads CASSPRLRNYGYTF. The CDR3 DNA is TGTGCCAGCAGCCCCCGCTTACGGAACTATGGCTACACCTTC.

The chain uses TRBV6-5 and TRBJ1-4; 7 bases map to TRBD1. The junction had 8 bases not matched to a gene; V was cut back by 4 bases and J by 9 bases. The length of the CDR3 is 14 residues. Germline assignment: CDR1 MNHEY and CDR2 SVGAGI. CDR3 bases: TGTGCCAGCAGTTGGGAACAGGGGAGCAAAAAACTGTTTTTT. The encoded protein is CASSWEQGSKKLFF.

The chain employs TRBV7-3 and TRBJ2-1, with D unclear. Germline CDR1 and CDR2: SGHTA and FQGTGA. The CDR3 spans 13 residues. V was trimmed by 1 base and J by 5 bases, leaving 6 bases between them. The CDR3 region has the DNA TGTGCCAGCAGCTTAATGGTAGACAATGAGCAGTTCTTC. It codes for CASSLMVDNEQFF.

This chain connects TRBV15 to TRBJ1-1; TRBD1 matches 7 bases. This CDR3 contains 14 residues. Per germline, CDR1 LNHNV and CDR2 YYDKDF (reference sequence). J was trimmed by 7 bases and V by 2 bases; bases with no gene match: 7. CDR3: CATSRPSRQGEAFF. CDR3 nucleotide sequence: TGTGCCACCAGCAGACCATCGAGACAGGGTGAAGCTTTCTTT.

The chain combines TRBV2 with TRBJ1-1; D is uncertain. Germline CDR1 reads SNHLY; CDR2 reads FYNNEI. The CDR3 sequence is 14 residues long. V was cut by 7 bases and J by 4 bases, with 16 bases left in between. The CDR3 loop is CASTLAGFRTEAFF. In DNA form, the CDR3 reads TGTGCCAGCACTCTGGCAGGTTTCCGCACTGAAGCTTTCTTT.

The chain employs TRBV29-1 and TRBJ2-7, with unresolved D. V dropped 1 base and J dropped 3 bases, with 10 bases sitting between them. This CDR3 has 13 residues. Germline CDR1 reads SQVTM; CDR2 reads ANQGSEA. This chain's CDR3 is CSVEVAADYEQYF. CDR3 nucleotide sequence: TGCAGCGTTGAAGTAGCAGCCGACTACGAGCAGTACTTC.

This clone was found once. This chain connects TRBV10-1 to TRBJ2-7, with D unclear. This CDR3 region has 12 residues. CDR1 and CDR2 (germline): WNHNN, SYGVQD (reference sequence). Trimming cost V 5 bases and J 5 bases, with 10 bases left between them. Written as DNA, the CDR3 is TGCGCCAGCAGTTTCAGTACCCACGAGCAGTACTTC. It yields the protein CASSFSTHEQYF.

The genes are TRBV28 and TRBJ1-3, with a weak D call TRBD1 (5 bases). Germline-derived CDR1 and CDR2 are MDHEN and SYDVKM. The V end was cut by 3 bases, the J end by 2 bases, with 17 bases between. This CDR3 contains 17 residues. CDR3 sequence reads: CASSFRGTVVPGNTIYF. CDR3 DNA: TGTGCCAGCAGTTTCCGGGGGACGGTAGTCCCTGGAAACACCATATATTTT. Based on the CDR3 plus reference TRBV28 and TRBJ1-3, the full variable domain is DVKVTQSSRYLVKRTGEKVFLECVQDMDHENMFWYRQDPGLGLRLIYFSYDVKMKEKGDIPEGYSVSREKKERFSLILESASTNQTSMYLCASSFRGTVVPGNTIYFGEGSWLTVV.